What follows describes a single T cell receptor (beta chain). What it recognizes is unknown. TCRdb re-derived calls from the RT-PCR reads in MiXCR, one entry per CDR3 protein. The sample has hundreds of thousands of distinct CDR3 sequences; approximately 11% are singletons. This entry is derived from a study of response to subunit inactivated influenza vaccine. Findings and limits, study-wide: The authors offered the suggestion that each seasonal influenza vaccination recruits few new T cells.

Germline loops: CDR1 SGHNT, CDR2 YYREEE (reference sequence). This CDR3 is built from 17 residues. The V gene lost 3 bases and the J gene lost 5 bases, with 23 bases spanning the gap. This TCR came from a man aged 50 to 59 who received an inactivated influenza vaccine. The chain joins TRBV5-4 to TRBJ2-5; maybe TRBD1 (6 bases). The starting material was PBMCs from blood, obtained roughly 6 weeks after vaccination. CDR3 sequence: CASSWGHRQGLGETQYF. The CDR3 bases are TGTGCCAGCAGCTGGGGGCACCGGCAGGGCCTGGGGGAGACCCAGTACTTC. Drawing the rest from reference TRBV5-4 and TRBJ2-5, the complete variable domain is ETGVTQSPTHLIKTRGQQVTLRCSSQSGHNTVSWYQQALGQGPQFIFQYYREEENGRGNFPPRFSGLQFPNYSSELNVNALELDDSALYLCASSWGHRQGLGETQYFGPGTRLLVL.